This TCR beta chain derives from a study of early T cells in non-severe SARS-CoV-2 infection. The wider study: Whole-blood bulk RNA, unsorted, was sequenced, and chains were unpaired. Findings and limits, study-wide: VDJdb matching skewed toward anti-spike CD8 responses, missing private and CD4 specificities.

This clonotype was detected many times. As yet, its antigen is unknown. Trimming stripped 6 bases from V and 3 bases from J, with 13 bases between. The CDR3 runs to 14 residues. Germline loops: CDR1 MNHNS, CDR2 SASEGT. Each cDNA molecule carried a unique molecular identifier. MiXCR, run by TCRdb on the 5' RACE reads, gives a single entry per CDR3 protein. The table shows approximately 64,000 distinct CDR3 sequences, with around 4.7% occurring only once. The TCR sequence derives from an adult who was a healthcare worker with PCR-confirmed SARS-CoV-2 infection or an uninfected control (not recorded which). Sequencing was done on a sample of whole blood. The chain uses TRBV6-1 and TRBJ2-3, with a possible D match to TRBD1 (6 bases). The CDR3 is CASRDRIITDTQYF. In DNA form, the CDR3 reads TGTGCCAGCAGAGACAGGATTATAACAGATACGCAGTATTTT.